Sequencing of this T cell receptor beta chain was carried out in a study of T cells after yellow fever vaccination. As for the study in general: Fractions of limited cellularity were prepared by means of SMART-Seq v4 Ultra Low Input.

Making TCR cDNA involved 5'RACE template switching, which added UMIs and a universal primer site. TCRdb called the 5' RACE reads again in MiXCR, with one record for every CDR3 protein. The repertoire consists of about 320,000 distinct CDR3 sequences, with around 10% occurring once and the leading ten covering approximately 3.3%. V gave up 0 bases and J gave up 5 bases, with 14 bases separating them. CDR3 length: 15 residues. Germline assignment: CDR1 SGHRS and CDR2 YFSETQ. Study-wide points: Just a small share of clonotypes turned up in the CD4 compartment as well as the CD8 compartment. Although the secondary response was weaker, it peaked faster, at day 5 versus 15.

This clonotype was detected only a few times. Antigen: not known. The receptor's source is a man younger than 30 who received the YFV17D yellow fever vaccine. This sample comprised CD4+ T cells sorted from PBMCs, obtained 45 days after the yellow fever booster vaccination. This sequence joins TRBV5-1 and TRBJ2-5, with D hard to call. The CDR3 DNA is TGCGCCAGCAGCTTGGCCTCGGCAGTGAGGGAGACCCAGTACTTC. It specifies CASSLASAVRETQYF.